The 21 T cell receptor beta chains below all came from one sample that was sequenced in a study of regulatory T cells in long-lasting Graves disease. Time point indicated: newly diagnosed GD, antithyroid drugs for less than 3 months. RNA extracted from PBMCs served as the sequencing template. Sequencing libraries for TCR beta were prepared with iRepertoire HTBI primers and Arm-PCR of CDR3 regions. TCRdb processed the multiplex PCR reads anew with MiXCR; each CDR3 protein has one entry. This table holds about half a million distinct CDR3 sequences, about 12% found once. These data were also filed under a second study, of T cells in Graves' hyperthyroidism and ophthalmopathy.

Specimen: peripheral blood mononuclear cells (PBMCs), collected at new diagnosis, from a patient treated with antithyroid drugs. The origin of the receptors is a woman younger than 45 with Graves disease.

A few counts support this clonotype. V and J are TRBV6-2 or TRBV6-3 and TRBJ2-7; TRBD1 matches at 9 bases. The CDR3 consists of 14 residues. The germline V gene has CDR1 MNHEY and CDR2 SVGEGT. Trimming removed 2 bases from V and 4 bases from J; junction bases left unmatched: 3. The CDR3 loop is CASSYAGQGYEQYF. As DNA, the CDR3 is TGTGCCAGCAGTTACGCCGGACAGGGGTACGAGCAGTACTTC.

This clonotype was detected many times. The gene calls are TRBV6-6 and TRBJ2-1, with 8 bases lining up with TRBD2. Germline values: CDR1 MNHNY, CDR2 SVGAGI (reference sequence). The CDR3 sequence is 16 residues long. V was clipped by 0 bases and J by 7 bases; unmatched bases: 8. The CDR3 loop reads CASSYSGAGAGNEQFF. The CDR3 DNA is TGTGCCAGCAGTTACTCGGGAGCGGGAGCCGGTAATGAGCAGTTCTTC.

In its sample, this clonotype was seen many times. The rearrangement uses TRBV28 and TRBJ1-5; no firm D call. Per the germline V gene, CDR1 is MDHEN and CDR2 is SYDVKM. Trimming pared 2 bases from V and 6 bases from J, leaving 5 bases between. The CDR3 has 12 amino acids. The CDR3 protein is CASSLRRQPQHF. Written as DNA, the CDR3 is TGTGCCAGCAGTTTAAGGCGTCAGCCCCAGCATTTT.

In its sample, this clonotype was seen many times. V and J are TRBV20-1 and TRBJ2-1, with 8 bases lining up with TRBD2. V shed 0 bases and J 3 bases; nucleotides not matched to a gene: 7. Germline lookup yields CDR1 DFQATT and CDR2 SNEGSKA (reference sequence). CDR3 size: 16 residues. Written as DNA, the CDR3 is TGCAGTGCTAGAGATTGGGCGAGCGGGAGCTACAATGAGCAGTTCTTC. Translated, it gives CSARDWASGSYNEQFF.

Points on this clonotype: A far larger clone is one base from this, pointing to a likely read error. J is TRBJ2-1 and V is TRBV2, with 7 positions matching TRBD1. This CDR3 has 13 amino acids. The V gene end was trimmed by 6 bases and the J gene end by 10 bases; junction bases not matched to a gene: 9. Looked up from germline, CDR1 is SNHLY and CDR2 is FYNNEI. The CDR3 DNA follows: TGTGCCAGCAGCCGAACAGGGGTCTACGAGCAGTTCTTC. It yields the protein CASSRTGVYEQFF.

This clonotype was seen many times. The gene calls are TRBV28 and TRBJ1-4; D may be TRBD1 (5 bases). Trimming stripped 6 bases from V and 0 bases from J, with 11 bases between. CDR1 MDHEN and CDR2 SYDVKM come from the germline V gene. This CDR3 is 15 amino acids long. The CDR3 loop is CASRGGDATNEKLFF. CDR3 bases: TGTGCCAGCAGGGGAGGGGACGCAACTAATGAAAAACTGTTTTTT.

This clonotype occurred a few times. The chain joins TRBV20-1 to TRBJ2-2; possible D gene TRBD1, 6 bases. Looked up from germline, CDR1 is DFQATT and CDR2 is SNEGSKA (reference sequence). The CDR3 is 13 amino acids. The ends were cut back, 2 bases at V and 7 bases at J, with 11 bases in the middle. The DNA for the CDR3 is TGCAGTGCTAGACAGGGGACAAGCGGGGAGCTGTTTTTT. This sequence encodes CSARQGTSGELFF.

This clonotype was recorded at least ten times. The chain carries TRBV24-1 and TRBJ2-1; TRBD2 aligns across 8 bases. The trim removed 3 bases at V and 0 bases at J, leaving 12 bases unmatched. Germline V gene lookup returns CDR1 KGHDR and CDR2 SFDVKD. This CDR3 spans 19 amino acids. As DNA, the CDR3 is TGTGCCACCAGTGATATACGGACCGGGACTAGGAGCTCCTACAATGAGCAGTTCTTC. Translated: CATSDIRTGTRSSYNEQFF.

The gene calls are TRBV28 and TRBJ1-5; D is unclear. Germline V gives CDR1 MDHEN, CDR2 SYDVKM. V lost 1 base and J 9 bases, leaving 13 bases between the germline ends. CDR3 length equals 14 residues. CDR3 coding DNA: TGTGCCAGCAGTTTATACCAGACCGGGAGGCCCCAGCATTTT. Translated: CASSLYQTGRPQHF.

This clonotype has a count of ten or more. V gene TRBV30 combines with J gene TRBJ2-1; 12 bases align to TRBD2. This CDR3 contains 17 residues. The germline V gene encodes CDR1 GTSNPN and CDR2 SVGIG (reference sequence). Trimming took 1 base from V and 6 from J; bases not matched to a gene: 10. DNA of the CDR3: TGTGCCTGGAGTGGACACCGACTAGCGGGAGTTTCCAATGAGCAGTTCTTC. Amino acids: CAWSGHRLAGVSNEQFF. The whole variable domain, remainder taken from reference TRBV30 and TRBJ2-1, is SQTIHQWPATLVQPVGSPLSLECTVEGTSNPNLYWYRQAAGRGLQLLFYSVGIGQISSEVPQNLSASRPQDRQFILSSKKLLLSDSGFYLCAWSGHRLAGVSNEQFFGPGTRLTVL.

This clonotype was counted at least ten times. This chain links TRBV18 with TRBJ1-5, with a weak D call TRBD1 (5 bases). Trimming took 6 bases from V and 5 from J, leaving 14 bases between them. Germline CDR1 reads KGHSH; CDR2 reads LQKENI. The CDR3 is 14 residues long. In nucleotides, the CDR3 is TGTGCCAGCTCCCCAGGGTCGGGGGATCAGCCCCAGCATTTT. This sequence encodes CASSPGSGDQPQHF.

Ten or more counts support this clonotype. The V and J genes are TRBV20-1 and TRBJ2-7; D might be TRBD1 or TRBD2, each matching 5 bases. The V gene's germline CDR1 is DFQATT and CDR2 SNEGSKA (reference sequence). This CDR3 contains 13 residues. Trimming took 6 bases from V and 2 from J, leaving 14 bases between them. CDR3 nucleotides: TGCAGTGCCAGGACCCGGGACGCCTACGAGCAGTACTTC. Translated, it gives CSARTRDAYEQYF.

Many counts were recorded for this clonotype. This sequence joins TRBV30 and TRBJ2-2; TRBD1 agrees at 7 bases. CDR1 is GTSNPN, CDR2 SVGIG, per germline (reference sequence). The trim removed 0 bases at V and 3 bases at J, leaving 4 bases unmatched. This CDR3 is built from 15 residues. The CDR3 nucleotides are TGTGCCTGGAGTGTAGGACAGGCCTACACCGGGGAGCTGTTTTTT. Protein product: CAWSVGQAYTGELFF. Looking up the rest from reference TRBV30 and TRBJ2-2 gives the full variable domain: SQTIHQWPATLVQPVGSPLSLECTVEGTSNPNLYWYRQAAGRGLQLLFYSVGIGQISSEVPQNLSASRPQDRQFILSSKKLLLSDSGFYLCAWSVGQAYTGELFFGEGSRLTVL.

As to this clonotype: Possible read error: a much larger clone is one base away. This chain joins TRBV5-1 and TRBJ1-1, with D maybe TRBD1 (6 bases). The CDR3 has 16 amino acids. Germline lookup yields CDR1 SGHRS and CDR2 YFSETQ. The CDR3: CASSLAGAGINIEAFF. The CDR3, as DNA: TGCGCCAGCAGCTTGGCAGGGGCAGGTATCAACATTGAAGCTTTCTTT.

Ten or more counts support this clonotype. The chain carries TRBV19 and TRBJ2-7; the match to TRBD2 covers 7 bases. The V gene end was trimmed by 4 bases and the J gene end by 1 base; junction bases not matched to a gene: 4. CDR1 LNHDA and CDR2 SQIVND come from the germline V gene (reference sequence). This CDR3 is built from 14 residues. The CDR3 reads CASSSGRLSYEQYF. The CDR3 bases are TGTGCCAGTAGTAGCGGGAGACTATCCTACGAGCAGTACTTC.

At least ten counts were recorded for this clonotype. This chain connects TRBV11-2 to TRBJ2-2; 11 bases are a match to TRBD2. V lost 1 base and J lost 5; bases outside the gene matches: 3. The CDR3 runs to 16 residues. The V gene's germline CDR1 is SGHAT and CDR2 FQNNGV. CDR3 nucleotide sequence: TGTGCCAGCAGCTTAGGACTAGCGGGAAGTACCGGGGAGCTGTTTTTT. This translates into CASSLGLAGSTGELFF.

This clonotype was recorded many times. This chain uses TRBV27 with TRBJ2-2, with TRBD2 matching over 7 bases. There are 16 residues in the CDR3. Germline V CDR1 and CDR2: MNHEY, SMNVEV (reference sequence). The V segment lost 5 bases and the J segment 4 bases; nucleotides outside the gene matches: 10. The CDR3 sequence: CASSPLAGVVTGELFF. As DNA, the CDR3 is TGTGCCAGCAGTCCCCTGGCGGGAGTGGTCACCGGGGAGCTGTTTTTT.

The chain links TRBV12-3 or TRBV12-4 to TRBJ2-2, with 8 bases fitting TRBD2. V gave up 5 bases and J gave up 4 bases; unmatched junction bases: 12. This CDR3 spans 17 amino acids. This CDR3 reads CASSPAGLAKSTGELFF. The CDR3 nucleotides are TGTGCCAGCAGTCCAGCCGGACTAGCTAAGAGCACCGGGGAGCTGTTTTTT.

Details on this clonotype: A read error may be the cause here, since a much bigger clone is one base away. The genes are TRBV7-9 and TRBJ1-1; 8 bases align to TRBD1. The junction had 10 bases not matched to a gene; V was cut back by 5 bases and J by 11 bases. This CDR3 is built from 13 residues. Germline CDR1 SEHNR, CDR2 FQNEAQ (reference sequence). CDR3 in DNA: TGTGCCAGCAGCCTGGTTCAGGGGGCAAGGGCTTTCTTT. Its translation: CASSLVQGARAFF.

This clonotype has ten or more counts. The CDR3 DNA is TGTGCCAGCAAGGCGGGACGGACAGATACGCAGTATTTT. Its protein is CASKAGRTDTQYF. This chain uses TRBV2 with TRBJ2-3; D is perhaps TRBD2 (6 bases). Trimming cost V 7 bases and J 3 bases, with 11 bases left between them. This CDR3 comprises 13 residues. Germline V gene data show CDR1 as SNHLY and CDR2 as FYNNEI.

This clonotype has just a few counts. V and J are TRBV20-1 and TRBJ2-3; possible D gene TRBD2, 6 bases. V was pared by 4 bases and J by 6 bases, with 17 bases between. The CDR3 spans 14 residues. Germline values: CDR1 DFQATT, CDR2 SNEGSKA (reference sequence). The CDR3 bases are TGCAGTGCTACTGGGCTTGGGGGGATCGATACGCAGTATTTT. Translating gives CSATGLGGIDTQYF.